Only one count was recorded for the clone carrying this T cell receptor (beta chain). Antigen unknown. These data belong to a study of T cell responses to AZD1222 COVID-19 vaccine. Study-level results: It should be noted that donors were predominantly white British and more often female, and clonal diversity was possibly underestimated. When two AZD1222 doses had been given, Spike-specific TCR breadth and depth rose.

TCRdb's table, derived via immunoSEQ multiplex PCR, lists solely in-frame clones and lacks some. The table has 130,000 or so clones, approximately 93% seen once. Germline V gives CDR1 SEHNR, CDR2 FQNEAQ (reference sequence). J was trimmed by 0 bases and V by 6 bases; bases with no gene match: 10. The CDR3 is made up of 16 amino acids. V is TRBV7-9 and J is TRBJ1-2; 7 bases match TRBD1. The source of this sequence is an adult in good health. The sample was peripheral blood, taken on day 0 of MenACWY control vaccination. The CDR3 bases are TGTGCCAGCAGTCAATCACGACAGGGATCTAACTATGGCTACACCTTC. Amino acid sequence: CASSQSRQGSNYGYTF.